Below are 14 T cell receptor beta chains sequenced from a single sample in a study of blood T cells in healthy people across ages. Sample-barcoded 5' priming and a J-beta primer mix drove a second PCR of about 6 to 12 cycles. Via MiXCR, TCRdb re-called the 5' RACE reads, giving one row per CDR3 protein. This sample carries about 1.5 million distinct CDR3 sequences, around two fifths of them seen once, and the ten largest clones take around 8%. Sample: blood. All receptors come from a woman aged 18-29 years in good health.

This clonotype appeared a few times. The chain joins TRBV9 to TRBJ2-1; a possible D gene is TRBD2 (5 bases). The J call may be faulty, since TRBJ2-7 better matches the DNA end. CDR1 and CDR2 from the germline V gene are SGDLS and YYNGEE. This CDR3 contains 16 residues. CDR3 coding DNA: TGTGCCAGCAGCGTAGGGCTGGGGAGTGGGTCCAATGAGCAGTACTTC. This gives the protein CASSVGLGSGSNEQYF.

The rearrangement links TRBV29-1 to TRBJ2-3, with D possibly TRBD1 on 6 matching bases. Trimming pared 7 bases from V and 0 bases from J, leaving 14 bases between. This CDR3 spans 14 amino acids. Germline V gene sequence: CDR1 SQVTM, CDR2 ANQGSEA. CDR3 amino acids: CSGTEDTSTDTQYF. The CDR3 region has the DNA TGCAGCGGGACAGAGGATACTAGCACAGATACGCAGTATTTT.

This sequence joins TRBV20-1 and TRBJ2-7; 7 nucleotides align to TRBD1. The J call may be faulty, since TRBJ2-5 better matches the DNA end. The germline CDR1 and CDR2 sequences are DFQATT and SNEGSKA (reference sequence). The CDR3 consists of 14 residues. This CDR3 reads CSAFLGQHLQTQYF. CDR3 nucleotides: TGCAGTGCTTTCCTGGGACAGCACCTCCAGACCCAGTACTTC.

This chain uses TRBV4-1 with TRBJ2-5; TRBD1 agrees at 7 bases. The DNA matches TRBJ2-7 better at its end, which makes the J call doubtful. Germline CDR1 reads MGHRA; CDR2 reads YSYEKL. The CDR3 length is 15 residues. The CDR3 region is CASSQVAGTAYEQYF. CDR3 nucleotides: TGCGCCAGCAGCCAAGTCGCCGGGACAGCTTACGAGCAGTACTTC.

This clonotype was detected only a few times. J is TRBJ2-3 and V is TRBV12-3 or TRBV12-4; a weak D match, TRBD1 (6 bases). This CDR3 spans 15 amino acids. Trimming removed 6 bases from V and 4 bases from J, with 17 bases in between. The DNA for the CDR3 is TGTGCCAGCAGCCTCTGGAACAGGGCCGCAGATACGCAGTATTTT. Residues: CASSLWNRAADTQYF.

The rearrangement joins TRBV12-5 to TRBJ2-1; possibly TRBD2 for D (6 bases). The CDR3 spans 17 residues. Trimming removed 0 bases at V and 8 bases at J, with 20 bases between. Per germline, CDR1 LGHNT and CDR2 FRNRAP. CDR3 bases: TGTGCTAGTGGTTTGGTTCTGGGCGCGGAGGGGATGGATGAGCAGTTCTTC. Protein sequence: CASGLVLGAEGMDEQFF.

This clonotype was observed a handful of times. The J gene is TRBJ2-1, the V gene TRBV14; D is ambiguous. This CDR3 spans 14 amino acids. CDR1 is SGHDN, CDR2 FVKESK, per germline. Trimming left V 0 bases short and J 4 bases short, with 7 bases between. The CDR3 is CASSQDAGYNEQFF. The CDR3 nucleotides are TGTGCCAGCAGCCAAGATGCCGGTTACAATGAGCAGTTCTTC.

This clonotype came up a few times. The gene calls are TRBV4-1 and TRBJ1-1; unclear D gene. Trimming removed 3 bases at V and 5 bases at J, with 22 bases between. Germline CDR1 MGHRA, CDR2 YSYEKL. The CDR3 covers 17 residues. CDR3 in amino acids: CASSHSKLRARETEAFF. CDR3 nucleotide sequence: TGCGCCAGCAGCCACTCTAAATTAAGGGCTAGGGAGACTGAAGCTTTCTTT.

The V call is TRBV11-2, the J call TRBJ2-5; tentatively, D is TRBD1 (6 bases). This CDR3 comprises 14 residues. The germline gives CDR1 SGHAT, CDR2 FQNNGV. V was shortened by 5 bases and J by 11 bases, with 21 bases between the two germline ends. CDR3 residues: CASSPTTGNNEQYF. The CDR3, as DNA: TGTGCCAGCAGCCCCACTACAGGGAACAATGAGCAGTACTTC.

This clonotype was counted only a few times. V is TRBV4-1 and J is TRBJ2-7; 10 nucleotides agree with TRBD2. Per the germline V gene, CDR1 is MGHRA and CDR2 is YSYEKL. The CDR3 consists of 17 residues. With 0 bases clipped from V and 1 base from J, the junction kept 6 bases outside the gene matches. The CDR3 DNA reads TGCGCCAGCAGCCAAGAAGGGCTAGCGGGAGTTTCCTACGAGCAGTACTTC. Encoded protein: CASSQEGLAGVSYEQYF.

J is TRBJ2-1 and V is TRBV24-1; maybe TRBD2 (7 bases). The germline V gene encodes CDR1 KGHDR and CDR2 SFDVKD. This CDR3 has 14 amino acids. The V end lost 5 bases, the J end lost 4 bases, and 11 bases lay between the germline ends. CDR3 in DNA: TGTGCCACCAGTGCCGGGGGGCCGTACAATGAGCAGTTCTTC. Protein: CATSAGGPYNEQFF.

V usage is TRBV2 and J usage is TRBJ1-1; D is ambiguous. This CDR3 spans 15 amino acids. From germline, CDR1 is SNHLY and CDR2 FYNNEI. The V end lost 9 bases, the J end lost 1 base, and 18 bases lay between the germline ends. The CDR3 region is CASGAVTAGNTEAFF. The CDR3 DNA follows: TGTGCCAGTGGAGCAGTGACCGCGGGGAACACTGAAGCTTTCTTT.

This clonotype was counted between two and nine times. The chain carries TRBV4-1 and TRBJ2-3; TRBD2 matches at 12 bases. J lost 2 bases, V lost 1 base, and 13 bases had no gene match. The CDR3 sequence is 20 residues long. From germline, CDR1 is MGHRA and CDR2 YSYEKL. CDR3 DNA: TGCGCCAGCAGCCAAGGTATCACTAGCGGGGGGCCCATGGCCACAGATACGCAGTATTTT. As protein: CASSQGITSGGPMATDTQYF.

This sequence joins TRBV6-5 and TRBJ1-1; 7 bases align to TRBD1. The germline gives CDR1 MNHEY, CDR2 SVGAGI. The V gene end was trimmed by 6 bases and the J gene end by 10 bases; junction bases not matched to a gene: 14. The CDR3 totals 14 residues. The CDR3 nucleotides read TGTGCCAGCAGACATAATGGCGGGAACAGGGGAGCTTTCTTT. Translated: CASRHNGGNRGAFF.